Reported below is one T cell receptor (beta chain). What this receptor recognizes is not known. Base qualities are not provided; no much larger clone lies one nucleotide away. This specimen belongs to a study of T cells in Graves' hyperthyroidism and ophthalmopathy (dated by TCRdb to about 2019). For the study in its entirety: A discovery cohort of about a hundred patients, roughly 40 with Graves' ophthalmopathy and approximately 55 with stable Graves' hyperthyroidism, was used to find distinguishing TCR V-J signatures. The paper reports TCR Vbeta CDR3 sequencing of 135 peripheral blood samples: approximately 41 ophthalmopathy, roughly 80 hyperthyroidism and around 17 progressor patients. For training and testing, the 110 or so patients in the discovery cohort were randomly divided in a 7:3 ratio. After blood sampling, hyperthyroidism patients were treated with methimazole at a starting dose of 30 mg daily, and ophthalmopathy patients were treated with high-dose intravenous methylprednisolone. Whether ophthalmopathy could be predicted prospectively was tested in an independent validation cohort made up of 18 hyperthyroidism patients plus 17 patients who later progressed to ophthalmopathy. Thyroid tissue and blood T-cell repertoires from roughly 6 Graves' hyperthyroidism patients were also compared in the study. Overall results and qualifications from the work: In validation, the model predicted progression to ophthalmopathy with 55% to 71% sensitivity and 72% to 75% specificity, a median of 6.5 months before onset. Blood samples also contained most of the expanded thyroid clonotypes (frequency above 0.001), which suggests that blood repertoires may reflect thyroid immune responses. Sample size was not statistically predetermined, and investigators were not blinded to group allocation. A model built on a 13 V-J signature distinguished ophthalmopathy from stable hyperthyroidism, reaching roughly 88% sensitivity and approximately 81% specificity in cross-validation and 80%/75% in testing.

Graves' hyperthyroidism was defined as stable when no progression to ophthalmopathy occurred over 18 months of follow-up. The hyperthyroidism patients were between 18 and 65 years old and newly diagnosed, with a disease duration of less than 2 months. The study excluded patients with uncontrolled infections, other autoimmune diseases, pregnancy or lactation. Diagnoses relied on clinical symptoms, serum thyroxine and TRAb, thyroid ultrasound and orbital computed tomography. Total RNA was extracted with Trizol reagent, and quality was checked on an Agilent 2100 Bioanalyzer. The CDR3 measures 14 amino acids from cysteine to phenylalanine. The retained sequence is limited to the CDR3, 42 bases, with the frame set at the first base. Via the germline V gene (reference sequence), CDR1 is DFQATT and CDR2 SNEGSKA. V loses 6 bases at its end and J loses 5 bases; junction bases beyond the gene matches: 8. Amplification of TCR beta CDR3 regions was carried out from RNA transcripts. For the first round of RT-PCR on the TCR CDR3, the HTBI primer set was used together with the Qiagen OneStep RT-PCR kit. Libraries were constructed in a second round of multiplex PCR, after which size selection and purification were carried out. Sequencing of the libraries was done on an Illumina HiSeq2000 using paired-end 100 bp reads. The authors processed their data as follows. SOAPnuke was used to process the raw data, removing reads that contained adapters or uncalled bases, had a mean Phred below 15, or lacked an exact match to the constant primer or identifier. COPE v1.2.5 was used to merge high-quality paired reads, and clonotypes were defined as unique nucleotide sequences. MiTCR v1.1 was used to align clonotypes to the IMGT TRBV, TRBD and TRBJ reference segments. Analysis was restricted to V-J combinations with a frequency above 0.0001, which covered over 98% of repertoires. A TCS score was defined as the ratio between F50 (clonal expansion) and ExV (chaos), using BLOSUM62-based TCRdist between CDR3 peptides within each V-J. Welch's t-statistics and random forest reduced around 520 V-J features to some 14, which were used in a naive Bayes classifier (R e1071). Thyroid-blood repertoire similarity was quantified with the Morisita-Horn index. The public reads were reprocessed in TCRdb via fastp at Q25 and MiXCR, keeping in-frame beta chains. Here each entry gathers all rows of one CDR3 protein and keeps the most common genes and DNA. The V and J calls were not made by the authors but by TCRdb's processing. For this sample the table gives about 540,000 distinct CDR3 sequences, of which 46% were detected only once. The ten largest clones add up to 7.5% to 8.5% of the sample.

The sequence came from a woman aged 18-29 years with Graves' hyperthyroidism. This chain is built from TRBV20-1 and TRBJ2-2, with 8 junctional bases fitting TRBD1. Source material: peripheral blood or thyroid tissue (not recorded which). The CDR3 region: CSAPDRDMTGELFF. In nucleotides, the sequence is TGCAGTGCCCCGGACAGGGATATGACCGGGGAGCTGTTTTTT.